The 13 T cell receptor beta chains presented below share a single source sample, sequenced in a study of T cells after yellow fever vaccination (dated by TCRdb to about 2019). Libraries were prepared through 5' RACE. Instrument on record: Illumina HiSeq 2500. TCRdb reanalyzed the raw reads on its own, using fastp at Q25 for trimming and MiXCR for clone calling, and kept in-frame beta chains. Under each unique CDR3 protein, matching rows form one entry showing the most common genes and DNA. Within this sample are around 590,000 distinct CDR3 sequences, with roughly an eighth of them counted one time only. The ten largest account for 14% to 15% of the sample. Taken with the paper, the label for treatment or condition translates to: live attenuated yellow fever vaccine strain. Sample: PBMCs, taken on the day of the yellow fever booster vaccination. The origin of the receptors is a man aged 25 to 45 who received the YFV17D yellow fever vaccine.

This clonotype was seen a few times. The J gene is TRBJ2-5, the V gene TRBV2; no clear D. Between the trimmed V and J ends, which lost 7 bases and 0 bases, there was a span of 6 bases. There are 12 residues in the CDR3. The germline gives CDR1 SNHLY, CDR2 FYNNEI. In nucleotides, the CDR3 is TGTGCCAGCAAAGCAGACCAAGAGACCCAGTACTTC. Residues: CASKADQETQYF.

The CDR3 protein is CASSIGVAGGGDTQYF. As DNA, the CDR3 is TGTGCCAGTAGTATAGGCGTAGCGGGAGGGGGAGATACGCAGTATTTT. V gene TRBV19 combines with J gene TRBJ2-3; TRBD2 matches at 11 bases. The CDR3 extends over 16 amino acids. Trimming removed 1 base from V and 5 bases from J; junction bases left unmatched: 5. The germline CDR1 and CDR2 sequences are LNHDA and SQIVND (reference sequence). Full variable domain (rest looked up from reference TRBV19 and TRBJ2-3): DGGITQSPKYLFRKEGQNVTLSCEQNLNHDAMYWYRQDPGQGLRLIYYSQIVNDFQKGDIAEGYSVSREKKESFPLTVTSAQKNPTAFYLCASSIGVAGGGDTQYFGPGTRLTVL.

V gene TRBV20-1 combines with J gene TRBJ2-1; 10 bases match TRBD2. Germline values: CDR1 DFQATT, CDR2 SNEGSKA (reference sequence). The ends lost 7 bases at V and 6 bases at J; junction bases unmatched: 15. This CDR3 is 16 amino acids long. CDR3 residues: CSVTTGLAGGRNEQFF. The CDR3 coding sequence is TGCAGTGTTACGACAGGGTTAGCGGGAGGACGCAATGAGCAGTTCTTC.

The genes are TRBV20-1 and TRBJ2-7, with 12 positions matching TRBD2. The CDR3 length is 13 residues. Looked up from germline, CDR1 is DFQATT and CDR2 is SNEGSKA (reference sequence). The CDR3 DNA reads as TGCAGTGCTAGAGAGCTAGCGGGAGGGCCCCTTCTAGTC. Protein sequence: CSARELAGGPLLV.

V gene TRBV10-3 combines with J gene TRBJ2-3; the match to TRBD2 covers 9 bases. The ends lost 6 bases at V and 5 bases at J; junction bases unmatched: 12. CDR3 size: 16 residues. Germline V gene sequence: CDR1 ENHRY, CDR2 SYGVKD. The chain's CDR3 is CAISTFSVREGDTQYF. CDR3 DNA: TGTGCCATCAGCACATTTTCCGTGCGGGAGGGAGATACGCAGTATTTT.

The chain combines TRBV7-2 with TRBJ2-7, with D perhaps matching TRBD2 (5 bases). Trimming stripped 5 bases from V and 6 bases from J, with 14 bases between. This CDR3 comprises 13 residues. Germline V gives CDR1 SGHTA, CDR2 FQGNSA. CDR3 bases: TGTGCCAGCAGCCCCGGGAACCCGGCCGAGCAGTACTTC. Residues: CASSPGNPAEQYF.

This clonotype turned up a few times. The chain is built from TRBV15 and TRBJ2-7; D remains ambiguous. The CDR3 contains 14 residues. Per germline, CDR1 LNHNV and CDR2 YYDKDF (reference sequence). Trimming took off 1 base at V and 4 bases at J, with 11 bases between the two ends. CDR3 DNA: TGTGCCACCAGCAGAGGGTTGGCAGCTTACGAGCAGTACTTC. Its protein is CATSRGLAAYEQYF.

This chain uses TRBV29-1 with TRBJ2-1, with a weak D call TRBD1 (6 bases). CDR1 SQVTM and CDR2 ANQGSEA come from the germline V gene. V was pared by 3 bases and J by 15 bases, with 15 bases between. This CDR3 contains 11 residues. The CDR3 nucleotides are TGCAGCGTTGATTACCGGGACATGGCGTTCTTC. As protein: CSVDYRDMAFF.

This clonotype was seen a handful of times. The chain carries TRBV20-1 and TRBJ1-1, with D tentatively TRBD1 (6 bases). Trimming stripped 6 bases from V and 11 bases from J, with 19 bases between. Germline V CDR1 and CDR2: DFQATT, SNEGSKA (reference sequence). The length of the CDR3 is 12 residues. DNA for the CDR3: TGCAGTGCAGGGGGTAGGGTAGGGTCGGCTTTCTTT. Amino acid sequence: CSAGGRVGSAFF.

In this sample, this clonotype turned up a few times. CDR3 in amino acids: CAWDSRYGYTF. In DNA, the CDR3 is TGTGCCTGGGACAGCCGATATGGCTACACCTTC. The chain is built from TRBV30 and TRBJ1-2, with a tentative D call TRBD1 (5 bases). Germline V gene lookup returns CDR1 GTSNPN and CDR2 SVGIG (reference sequence). CDR3 length: 11 amino acids. The V gene lost 5 bases and the J gene lost 5 bases, with 9 bases spanning the gap.

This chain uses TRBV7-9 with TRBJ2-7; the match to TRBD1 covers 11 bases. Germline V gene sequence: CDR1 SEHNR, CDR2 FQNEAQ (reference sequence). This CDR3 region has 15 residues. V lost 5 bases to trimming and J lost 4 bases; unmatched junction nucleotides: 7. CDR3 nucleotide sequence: TGTGCCAGCAGCCACGGAGGGACAGGGGGGTACGAGCAGTACTTC. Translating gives CASSHGGTGGYEQYF. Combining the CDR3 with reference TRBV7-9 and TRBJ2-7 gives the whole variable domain DTGVSQNPRHKITKRGQNVTFRCDPISEHNRLYWYRQTLGQGPEFLTYFQNEAQLEKSRLLSDRFSAERPKGSFSTLEIQRTEQGDSAMYLCASSHGGTGGYEQYFGPGTRLTVT.

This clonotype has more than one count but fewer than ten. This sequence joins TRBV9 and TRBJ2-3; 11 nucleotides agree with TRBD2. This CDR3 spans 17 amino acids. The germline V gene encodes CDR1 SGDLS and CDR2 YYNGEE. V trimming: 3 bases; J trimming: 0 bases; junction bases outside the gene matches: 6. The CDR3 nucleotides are TGTGCCAGCAGCGGATGGGGGACTAGCGGTAGCACAGATACGCAGTATTTT. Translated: CASSGWGTSGSTDTQYF.

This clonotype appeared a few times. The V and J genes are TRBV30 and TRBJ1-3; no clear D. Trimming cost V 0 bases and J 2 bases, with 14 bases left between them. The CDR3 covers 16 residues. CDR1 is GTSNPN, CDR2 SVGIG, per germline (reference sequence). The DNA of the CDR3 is TGTGCCTGGAGTGTAGGGAGGGAAGGACCTGGAAACACCATATATTTT. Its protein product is CAWSVGREGPGNTIYF. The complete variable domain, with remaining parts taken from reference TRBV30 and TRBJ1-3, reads SQTIHQWPATLVQPVGSPLSLECTVEGTSNPNLYWYRQAAGRGLQLLFYSVGIGQISSEVPQNLSASRPQDRQFILSSKKLLLSDSGFYLCAWSVGREGPGNTIYFGEGSWLTVV.